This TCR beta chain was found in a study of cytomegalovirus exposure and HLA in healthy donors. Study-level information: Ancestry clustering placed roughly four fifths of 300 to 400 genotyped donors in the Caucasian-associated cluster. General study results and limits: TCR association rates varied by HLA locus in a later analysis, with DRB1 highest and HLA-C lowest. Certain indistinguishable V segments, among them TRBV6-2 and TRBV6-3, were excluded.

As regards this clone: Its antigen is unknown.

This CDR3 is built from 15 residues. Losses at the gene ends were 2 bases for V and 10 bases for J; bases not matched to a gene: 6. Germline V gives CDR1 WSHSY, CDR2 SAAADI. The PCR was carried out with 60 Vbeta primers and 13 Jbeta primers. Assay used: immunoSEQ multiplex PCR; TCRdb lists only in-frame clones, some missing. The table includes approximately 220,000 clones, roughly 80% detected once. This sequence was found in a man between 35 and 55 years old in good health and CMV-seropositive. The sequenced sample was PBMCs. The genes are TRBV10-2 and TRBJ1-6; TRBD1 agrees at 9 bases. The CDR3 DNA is TGCGCCAGCAGTGAGCGACAGGGGGGGCCATCACCCCTCCACTTT. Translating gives CASSERQGGPSPLHF.